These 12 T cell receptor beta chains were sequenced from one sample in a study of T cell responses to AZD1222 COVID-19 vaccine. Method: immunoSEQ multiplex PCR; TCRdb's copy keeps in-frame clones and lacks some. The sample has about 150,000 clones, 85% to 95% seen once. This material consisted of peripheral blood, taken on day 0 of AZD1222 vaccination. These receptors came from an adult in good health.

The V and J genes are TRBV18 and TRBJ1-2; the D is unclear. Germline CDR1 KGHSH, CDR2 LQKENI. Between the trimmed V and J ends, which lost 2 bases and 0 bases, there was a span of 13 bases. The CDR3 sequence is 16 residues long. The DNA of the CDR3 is TGTGCCAGCTCACCAATGGCTGGACCGACTAACTATGGCTACACCTTC. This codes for CASSPMAGPTNYGYTF.

DNA of the CDR3: TGTGCCACCAGCAGAGAGAAACTCTCTAACACCGGGGAGCTGTTTTTT. Its protein is CATSREKLSNTGELFF. J is TRBJ2-2 and V is TRBV15; D call uncertain. CDR1 and CDR2 (germline): LNHNV, YYDKDF (reference sequence). The V end lost 0 bases, the J end lost 2 bases, and 10 bases lay between the germline ends. The CDR3 is 16 residues long.

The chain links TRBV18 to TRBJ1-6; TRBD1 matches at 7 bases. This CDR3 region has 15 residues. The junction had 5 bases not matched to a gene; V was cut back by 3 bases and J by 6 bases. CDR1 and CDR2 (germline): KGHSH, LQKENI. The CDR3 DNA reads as TGTGCCAGCTCACCCCTGACAGGGTCTAATTCACCCCTCCACTTT. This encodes CASSPLTGSNSPLHF.

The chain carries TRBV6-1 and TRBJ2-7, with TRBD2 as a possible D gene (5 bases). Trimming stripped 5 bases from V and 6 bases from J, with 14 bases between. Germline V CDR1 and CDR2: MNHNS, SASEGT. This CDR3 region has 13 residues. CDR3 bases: TGTGCCAGCAGTTTCGGACCGGGAAGCGAGCAGTACTTC. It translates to CASSFGPGSEQYF.

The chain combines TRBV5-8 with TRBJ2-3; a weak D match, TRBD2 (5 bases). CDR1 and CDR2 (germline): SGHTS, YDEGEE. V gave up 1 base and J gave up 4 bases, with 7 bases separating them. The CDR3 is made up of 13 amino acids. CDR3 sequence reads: CASSLRAADTQYF. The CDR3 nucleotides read TGTGCCAGCAGCTTGCGAGCGGCAGATACGCAGTATTTT.

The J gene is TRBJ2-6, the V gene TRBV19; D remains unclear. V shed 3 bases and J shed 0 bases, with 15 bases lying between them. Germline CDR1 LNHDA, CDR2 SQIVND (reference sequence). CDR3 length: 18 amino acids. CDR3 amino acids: CASSMQALHLSGANVLTF. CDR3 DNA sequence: TGTGCCAGTAGTATGCAGGCCCTCCACCTCTCTGGGGCCAACGTCCTGACTTTC.

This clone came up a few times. CDR3 coding DNA: TGTGCCAGCAGTGCAGGGTACACTGAAGCTTTCTTT. Its protein product is CASSAGYTEAFF. V and J are TRBV6-2 or TRBV6-3 and TRBJ1-1; possibly TRBD1 for D (5 bases). Germline assignment: CDR1 MNHEY and CDR2 SVGEGT. The V end was cut by 5 bases, the J end by 3 bases, with 7 bases between. The CDR3 has 12 residues.

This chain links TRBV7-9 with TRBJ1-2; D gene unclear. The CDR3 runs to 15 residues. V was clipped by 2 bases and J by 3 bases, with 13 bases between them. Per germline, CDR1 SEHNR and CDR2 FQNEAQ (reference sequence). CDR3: CASSLPGEAYYGYTF. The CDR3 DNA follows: TGTGCCAGCAGCTTACCTGGGGAGGCTTACTATGGCTACACCTTC.

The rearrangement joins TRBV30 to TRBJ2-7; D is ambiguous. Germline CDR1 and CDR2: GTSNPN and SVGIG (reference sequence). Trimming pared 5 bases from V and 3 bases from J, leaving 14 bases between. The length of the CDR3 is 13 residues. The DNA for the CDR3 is TGTGCCTGGGCCGGCCTCCATGTCTACGAGCAGTACTTC. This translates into CAWAGLHVYEQYF.

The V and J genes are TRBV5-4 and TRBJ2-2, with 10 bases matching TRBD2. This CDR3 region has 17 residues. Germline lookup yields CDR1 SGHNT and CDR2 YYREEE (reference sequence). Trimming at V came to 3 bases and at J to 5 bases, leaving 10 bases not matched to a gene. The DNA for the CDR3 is TGTGCCAGCAGCTCAACAAAGCGGGAGGGGAGGACCGGGGAGCTGTTTTTT. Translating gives CASSSTKREGRTGELFF.

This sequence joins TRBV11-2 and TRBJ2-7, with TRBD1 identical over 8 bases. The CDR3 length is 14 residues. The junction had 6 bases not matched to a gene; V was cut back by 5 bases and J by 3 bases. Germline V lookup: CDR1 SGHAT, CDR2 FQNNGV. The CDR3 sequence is CASSQDRGIYEQYF. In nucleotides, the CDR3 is TGTGCCAGCAGCCAAGACAGGGGAATCTACGAGCAGTACTTC.

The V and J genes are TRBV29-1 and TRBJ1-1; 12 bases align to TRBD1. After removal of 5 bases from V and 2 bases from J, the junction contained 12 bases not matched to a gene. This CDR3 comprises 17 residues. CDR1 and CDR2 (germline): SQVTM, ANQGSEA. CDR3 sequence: CSVPSGTGGEGNTEAFF. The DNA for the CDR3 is TGCAGCGTTCCCAGTGGGACAGGGGGCGAAGGAAACACTGAAGCTTTCTTT.